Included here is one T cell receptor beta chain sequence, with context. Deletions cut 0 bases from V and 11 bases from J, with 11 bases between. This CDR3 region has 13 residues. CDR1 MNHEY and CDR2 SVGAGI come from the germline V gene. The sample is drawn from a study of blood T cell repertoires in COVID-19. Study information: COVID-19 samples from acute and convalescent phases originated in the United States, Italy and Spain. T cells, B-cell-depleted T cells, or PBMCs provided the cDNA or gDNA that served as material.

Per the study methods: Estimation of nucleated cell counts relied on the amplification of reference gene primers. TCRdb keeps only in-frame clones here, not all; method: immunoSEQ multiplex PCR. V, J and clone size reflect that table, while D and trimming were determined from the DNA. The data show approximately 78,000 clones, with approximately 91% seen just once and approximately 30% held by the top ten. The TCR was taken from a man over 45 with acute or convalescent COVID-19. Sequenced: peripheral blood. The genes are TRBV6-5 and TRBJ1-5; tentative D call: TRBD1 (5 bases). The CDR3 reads CASSYSGAEAQHF. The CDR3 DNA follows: TGTGCCAGCAGTTACTCAGGGGCAGAGGCCCAGCATTTT.